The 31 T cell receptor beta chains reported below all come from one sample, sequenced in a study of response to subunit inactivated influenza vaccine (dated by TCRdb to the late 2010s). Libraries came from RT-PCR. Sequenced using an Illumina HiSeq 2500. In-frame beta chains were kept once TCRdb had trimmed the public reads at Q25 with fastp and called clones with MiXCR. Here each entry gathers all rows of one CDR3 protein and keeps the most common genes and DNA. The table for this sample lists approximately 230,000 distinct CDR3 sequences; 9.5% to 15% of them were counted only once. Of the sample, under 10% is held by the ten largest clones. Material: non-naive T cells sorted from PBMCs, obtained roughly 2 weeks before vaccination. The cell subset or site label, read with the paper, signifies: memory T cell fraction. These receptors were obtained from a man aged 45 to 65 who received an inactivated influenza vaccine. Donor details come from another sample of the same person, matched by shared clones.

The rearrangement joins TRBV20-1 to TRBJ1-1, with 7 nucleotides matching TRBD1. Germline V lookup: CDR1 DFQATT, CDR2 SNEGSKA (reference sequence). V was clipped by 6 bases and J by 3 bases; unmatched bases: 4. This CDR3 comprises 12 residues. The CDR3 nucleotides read TGCAGTGCGGGACAGCGAGACACTGAAGCTTTCTTT. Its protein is CSAGQRDTEAFF.

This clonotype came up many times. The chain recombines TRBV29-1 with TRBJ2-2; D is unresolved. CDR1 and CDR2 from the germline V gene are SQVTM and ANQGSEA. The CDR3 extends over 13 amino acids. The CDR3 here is CIARAGNTGELFF. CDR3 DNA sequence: TGCATCGCCCGGGCAGGGAACACCGGGGAGCTGTTTTTT.

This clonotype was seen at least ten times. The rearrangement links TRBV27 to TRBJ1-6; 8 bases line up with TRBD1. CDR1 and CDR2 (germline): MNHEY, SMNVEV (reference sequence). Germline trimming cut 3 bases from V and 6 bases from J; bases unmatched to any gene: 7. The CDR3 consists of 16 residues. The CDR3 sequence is CASSFTKTGVNSPLHF. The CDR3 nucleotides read TGTGCCAGCAGTTTCACCAAGACAGGGGTTAATTCACCCCTCCACTTT.

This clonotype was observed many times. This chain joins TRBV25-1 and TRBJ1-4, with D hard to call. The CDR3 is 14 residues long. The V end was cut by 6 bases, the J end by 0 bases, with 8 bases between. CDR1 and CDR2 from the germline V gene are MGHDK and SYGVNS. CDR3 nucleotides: TGTGCCAGCAGCTTACCTGCAACTAATGAAAAACTGTTTTTT. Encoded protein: CASSLPATNEKLFF.

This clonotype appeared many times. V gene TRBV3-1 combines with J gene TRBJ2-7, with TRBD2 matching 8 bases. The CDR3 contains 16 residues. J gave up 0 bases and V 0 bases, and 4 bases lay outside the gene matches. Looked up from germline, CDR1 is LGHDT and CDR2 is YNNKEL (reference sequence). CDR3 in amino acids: CASSQDPSGSSYEQYF. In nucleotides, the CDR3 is TGTGCCAGCAGCCAAGATCCTAGCGGGTCCTCCTACGAGCAGTACTTC.

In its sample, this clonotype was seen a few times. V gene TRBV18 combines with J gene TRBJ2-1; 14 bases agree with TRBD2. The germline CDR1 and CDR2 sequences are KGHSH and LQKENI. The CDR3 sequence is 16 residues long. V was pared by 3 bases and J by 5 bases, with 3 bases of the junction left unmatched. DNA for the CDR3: TGTGCCAGCTCACCGGGACTAGCGGGAGTGAACAATGAGCAGTTCTTC. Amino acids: CASSPGLAGVNNEQFF. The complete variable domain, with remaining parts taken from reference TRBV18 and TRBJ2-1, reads NAGVMQNPRHLVRRRGQEARLRCSPMKGHSHVYWYRQLPEEGLKFMVYLQKENIIDESGMPKERFSAEFPKEGPSILRIQQVVRGDSAAYFCASSPGLAGVNNEQFFGPGTRLTVL.

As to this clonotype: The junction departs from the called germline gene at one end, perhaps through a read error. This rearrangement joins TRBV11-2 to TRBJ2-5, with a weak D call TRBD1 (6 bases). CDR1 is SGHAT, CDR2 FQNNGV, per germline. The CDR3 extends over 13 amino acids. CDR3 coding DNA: TGTGCCAGCAGCTTAGATTGGCAGGGGCTTGCGAACTTC. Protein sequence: CASSLDWQGLANF.

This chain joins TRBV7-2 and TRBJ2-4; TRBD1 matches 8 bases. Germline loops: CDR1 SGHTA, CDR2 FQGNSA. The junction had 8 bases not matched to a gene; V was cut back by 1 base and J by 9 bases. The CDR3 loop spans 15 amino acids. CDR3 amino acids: CASSLVAGGSGIQYF. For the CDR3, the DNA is TGTGCCAGCAGCTTAGTGGCAGGGGGCAGTGGCATTCAGTACTTC.

The CDR3 loop reads CSPLKTGGYNEQFF. The CDR3 bases are TGCAGTCCATTGAAGACAGGGGGGTACAATGAGCAGTTCTTC. The chain links TRBV20-1 to TRBJ2-1; 9 positions agree with TRBD1. The CDR3 has 14 amino acids. V lost 8 bases, J lost 4 bases, and 9 bases stayed unmatched. Germline CDR1 DFQATT, CDR2 SNEGSKA (reference sequence).

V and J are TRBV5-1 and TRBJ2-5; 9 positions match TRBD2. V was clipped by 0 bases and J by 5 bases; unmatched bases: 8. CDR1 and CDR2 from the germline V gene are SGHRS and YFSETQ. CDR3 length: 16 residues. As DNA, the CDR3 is TGCGCCAGCAGCTTGGGATTAGCGGGGGCCGGGGAGACCCAGTACTTC. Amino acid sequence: CASSLGLAGAGETQYF.

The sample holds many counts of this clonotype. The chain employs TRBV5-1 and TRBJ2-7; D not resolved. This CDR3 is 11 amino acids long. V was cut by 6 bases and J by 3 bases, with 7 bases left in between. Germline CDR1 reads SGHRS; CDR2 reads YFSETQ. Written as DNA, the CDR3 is TGCGCCAGCACTGGTATCTACGAGCAGTACTTC. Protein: CASTGIYEQYF.

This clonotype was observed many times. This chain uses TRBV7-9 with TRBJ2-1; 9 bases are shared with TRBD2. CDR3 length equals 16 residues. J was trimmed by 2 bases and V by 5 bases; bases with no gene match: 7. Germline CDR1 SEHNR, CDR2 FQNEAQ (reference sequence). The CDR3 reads CASSPRLAVTYNEQFF. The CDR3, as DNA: TGTGCCAGCAGCCCCAGACTAGCGGTAACCTACAATGAGCAGTTCTTC. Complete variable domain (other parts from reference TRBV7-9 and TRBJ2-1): DTGVSQNPRHKITKRGQNVTFRCDPISEHNRLYWYRQTLGQGPEFLTYFQNEAQLEKSRLLSDRFSAERPKGSFSTLEIQRTEQGDSAMYLCASSPRLAVTYNEQFFGPGTRLTVL.

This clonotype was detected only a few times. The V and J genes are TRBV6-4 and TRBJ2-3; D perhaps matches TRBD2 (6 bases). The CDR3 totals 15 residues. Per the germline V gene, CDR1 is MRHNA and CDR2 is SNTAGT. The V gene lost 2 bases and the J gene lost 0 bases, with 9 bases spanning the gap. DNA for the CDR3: TGTGCCAGCAGTGACAACGGGAGAAGCACAGATACGCAGTATTTT. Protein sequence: CASSDNGRSTDTQYF.

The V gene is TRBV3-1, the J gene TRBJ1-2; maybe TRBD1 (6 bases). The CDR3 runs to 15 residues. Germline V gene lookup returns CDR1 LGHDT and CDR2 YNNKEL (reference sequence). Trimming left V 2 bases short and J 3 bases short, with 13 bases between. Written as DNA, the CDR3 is TGTGCCAGCAGCCAATTAGGGGGGAACGACTATGGCTACACCTTC. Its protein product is CASSQLGGNDYGYTF.

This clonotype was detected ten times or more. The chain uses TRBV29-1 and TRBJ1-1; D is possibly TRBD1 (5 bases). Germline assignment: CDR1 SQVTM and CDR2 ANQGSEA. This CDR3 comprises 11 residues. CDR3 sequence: CMGQTNTEAFF. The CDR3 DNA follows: TGCATGGGGCAGACGAACACTGAAGCTTTCTTT.

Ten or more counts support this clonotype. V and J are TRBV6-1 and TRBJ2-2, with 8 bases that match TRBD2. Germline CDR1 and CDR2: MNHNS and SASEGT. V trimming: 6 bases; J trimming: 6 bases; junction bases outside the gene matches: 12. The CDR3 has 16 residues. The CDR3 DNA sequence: TGTGCCAGCAGAACGGGTCGGGGGGGCCTATCCGGGGAGCTGTTTTTT. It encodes CASRTGRGGLSGELFF.

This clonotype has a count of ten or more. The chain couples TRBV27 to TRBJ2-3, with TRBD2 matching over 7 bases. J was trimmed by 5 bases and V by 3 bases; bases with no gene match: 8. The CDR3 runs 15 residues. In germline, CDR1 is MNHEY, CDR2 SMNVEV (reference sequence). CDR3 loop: CASSFRAGAIDTQYF. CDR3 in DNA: TGTGCCAGCAGTTTTCGGGCGGGAGCAATAGATACGCAGTATTTT.

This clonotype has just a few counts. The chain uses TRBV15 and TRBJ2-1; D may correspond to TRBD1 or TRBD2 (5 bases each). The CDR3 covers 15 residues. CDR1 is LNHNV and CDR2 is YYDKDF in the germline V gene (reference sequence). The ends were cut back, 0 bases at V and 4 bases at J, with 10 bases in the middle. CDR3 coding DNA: TGTGCCACCAGCAGAGACCAGGGACCTTACAATGAGCAGTTCTTC. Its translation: CATSRDQGPYNEQFF.

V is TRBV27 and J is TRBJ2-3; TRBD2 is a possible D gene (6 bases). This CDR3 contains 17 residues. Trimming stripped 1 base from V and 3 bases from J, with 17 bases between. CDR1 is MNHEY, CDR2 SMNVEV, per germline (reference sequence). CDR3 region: CASSLFAGSGVTDTQYF. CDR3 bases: TGTGCCAGCAGTTTATTCGCGGGGAGCGGTGTAACAGATACGCAGTATTTT.

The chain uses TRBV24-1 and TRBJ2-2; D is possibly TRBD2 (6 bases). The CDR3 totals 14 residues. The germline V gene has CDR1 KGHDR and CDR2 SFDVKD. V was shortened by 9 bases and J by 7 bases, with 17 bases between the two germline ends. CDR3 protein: CATQTGTYHGELFF. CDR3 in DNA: TGTGCCACCCAAACCGGGACTTATCACGGGGAGCTGTTTTTT.

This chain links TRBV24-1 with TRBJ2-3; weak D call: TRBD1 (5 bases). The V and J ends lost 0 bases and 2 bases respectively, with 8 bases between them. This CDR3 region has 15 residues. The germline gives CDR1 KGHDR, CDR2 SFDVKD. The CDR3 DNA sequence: TGTGCCACCAGTGATTTGCAGGGAACCACAGATACGCAGTATTTT. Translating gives CATSDLQGTTDTQYF.

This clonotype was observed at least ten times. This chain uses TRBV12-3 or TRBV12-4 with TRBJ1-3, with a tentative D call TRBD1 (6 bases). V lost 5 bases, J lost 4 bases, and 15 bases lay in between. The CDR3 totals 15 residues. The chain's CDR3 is CASSPEGVRGNTIYF. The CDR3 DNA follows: TGTGCCAGCAGTCCAGAGGGGGTCCGCGGAAACACCATATATTTT.

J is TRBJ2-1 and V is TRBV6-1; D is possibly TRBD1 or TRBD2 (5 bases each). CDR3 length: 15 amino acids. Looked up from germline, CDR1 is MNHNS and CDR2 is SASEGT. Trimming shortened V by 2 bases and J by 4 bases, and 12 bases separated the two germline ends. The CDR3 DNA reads TGTGCCAGCAGTGAACAGGGCGGGTATTACAATGAGCAGTTCTTC. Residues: CASSEQGGYYNEQFF.

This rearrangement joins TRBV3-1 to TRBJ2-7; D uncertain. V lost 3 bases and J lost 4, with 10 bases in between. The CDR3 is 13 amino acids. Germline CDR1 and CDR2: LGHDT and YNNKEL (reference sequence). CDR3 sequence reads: CASSHSTGYEQYF. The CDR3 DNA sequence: TGTGCCAGCAGCCATTCTACCGGGTACGAGCAGTACTTC.

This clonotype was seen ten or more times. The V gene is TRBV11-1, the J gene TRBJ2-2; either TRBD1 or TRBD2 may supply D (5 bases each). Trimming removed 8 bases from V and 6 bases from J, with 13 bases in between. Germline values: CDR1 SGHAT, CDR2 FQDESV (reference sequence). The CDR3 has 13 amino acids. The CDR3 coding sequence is TGTGCCAGCTCCGTGGGGGAGTCCGGGGAGCTGTTTTTT. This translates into CASSVGESGELFF.

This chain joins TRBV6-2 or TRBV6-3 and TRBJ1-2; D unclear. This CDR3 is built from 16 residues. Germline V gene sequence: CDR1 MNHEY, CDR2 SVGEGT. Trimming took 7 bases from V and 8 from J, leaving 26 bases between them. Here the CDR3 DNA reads TGTGCCAGCACGCCGTCCATCACGGTTAGTGTCGTGGGCTACACCTTC. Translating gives CASTPSITVSVVGYTF.

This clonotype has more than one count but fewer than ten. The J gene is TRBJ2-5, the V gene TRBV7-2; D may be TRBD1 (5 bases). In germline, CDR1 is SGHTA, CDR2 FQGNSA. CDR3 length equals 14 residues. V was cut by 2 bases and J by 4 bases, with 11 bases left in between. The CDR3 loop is CASSLFQGSETQYF. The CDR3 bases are TGTGCCAGCAGCTTATTTCAGGGCTCAGAGACCCAGTACTTC.

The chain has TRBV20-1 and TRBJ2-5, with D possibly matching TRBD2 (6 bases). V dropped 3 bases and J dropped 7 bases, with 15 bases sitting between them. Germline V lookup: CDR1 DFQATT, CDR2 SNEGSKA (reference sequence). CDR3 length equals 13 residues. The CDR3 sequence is CSASSTGAGTQYF. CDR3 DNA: TGCAGTGCTAGTTCAACCGGAGCGGGGACCCAGTACTTC.

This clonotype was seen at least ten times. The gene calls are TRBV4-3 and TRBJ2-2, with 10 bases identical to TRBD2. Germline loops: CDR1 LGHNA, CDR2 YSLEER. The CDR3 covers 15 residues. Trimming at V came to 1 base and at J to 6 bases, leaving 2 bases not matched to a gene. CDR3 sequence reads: CASSQASGRAGELFF. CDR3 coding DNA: TGCGCCAGCAGCCAAGCTAGCGGGAGAGCCGGGGAGCTGTTTTTT.

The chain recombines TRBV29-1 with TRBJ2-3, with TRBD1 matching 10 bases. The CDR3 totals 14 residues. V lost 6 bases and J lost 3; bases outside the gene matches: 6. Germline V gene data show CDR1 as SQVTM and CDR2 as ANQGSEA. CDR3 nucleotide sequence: TGCAGCGTCGCCCGGGACAGGGGAACAGATACGCAGTATTTT. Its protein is CSVARDRGTDTQYF.

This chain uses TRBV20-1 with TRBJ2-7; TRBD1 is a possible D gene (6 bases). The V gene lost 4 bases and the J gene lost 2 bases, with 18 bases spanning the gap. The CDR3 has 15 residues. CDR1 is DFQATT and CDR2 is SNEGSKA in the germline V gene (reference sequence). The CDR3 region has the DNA TGCAGTGCTATCCCACTGCCGGGGACAACCTACGAGCAGTACTTC. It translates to CSAIPLPGTTYEQYF.